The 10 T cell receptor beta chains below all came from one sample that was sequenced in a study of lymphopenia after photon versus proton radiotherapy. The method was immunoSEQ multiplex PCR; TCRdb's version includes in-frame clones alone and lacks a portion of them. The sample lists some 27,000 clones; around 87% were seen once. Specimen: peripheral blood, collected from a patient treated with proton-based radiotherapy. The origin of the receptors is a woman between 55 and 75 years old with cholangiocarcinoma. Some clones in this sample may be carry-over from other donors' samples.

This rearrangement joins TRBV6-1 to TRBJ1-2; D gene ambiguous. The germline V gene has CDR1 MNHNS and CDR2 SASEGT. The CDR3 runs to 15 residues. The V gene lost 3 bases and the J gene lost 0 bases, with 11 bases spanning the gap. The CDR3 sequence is CASSDQAETNYGYTF. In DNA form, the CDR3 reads TGTGCCAGCAGTGATCAGGCAGAGACTAACTATGGCTACACCTTC.

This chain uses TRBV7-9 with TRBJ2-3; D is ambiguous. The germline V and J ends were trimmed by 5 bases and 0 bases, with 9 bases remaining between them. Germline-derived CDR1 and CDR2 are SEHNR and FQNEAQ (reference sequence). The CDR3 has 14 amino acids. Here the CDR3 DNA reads TGTGCCAGCAGCACCACGACTAGCACAGATACGCAGTATTTT. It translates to CASSTTTSTDTQYF.

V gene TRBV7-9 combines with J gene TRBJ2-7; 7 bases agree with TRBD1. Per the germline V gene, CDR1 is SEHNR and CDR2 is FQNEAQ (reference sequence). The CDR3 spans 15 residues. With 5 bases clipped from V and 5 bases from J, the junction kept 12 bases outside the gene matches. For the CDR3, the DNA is TGTGCCAGCAGCCTGGTCGAGGGGGCGGACAACGAGCAGTACTTC. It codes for CASSLVEGADNEQYF.

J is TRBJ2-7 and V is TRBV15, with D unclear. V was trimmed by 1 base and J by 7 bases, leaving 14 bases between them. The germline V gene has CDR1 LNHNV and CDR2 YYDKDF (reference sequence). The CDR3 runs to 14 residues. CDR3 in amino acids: CATSRGSAAGEQYF. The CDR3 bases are TGTGCCACCAGCAGAGGGTCGGCAGCCGGAGAGCAGTACTTC.

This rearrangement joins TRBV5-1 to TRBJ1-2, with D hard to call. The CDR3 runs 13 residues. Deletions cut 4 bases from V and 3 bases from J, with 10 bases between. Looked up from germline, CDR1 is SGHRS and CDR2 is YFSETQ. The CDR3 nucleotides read TGCGCCAGCAGCCCCCTTCGAGACTATGGCTACACCTTC. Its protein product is CASSPLRDYGYTF.

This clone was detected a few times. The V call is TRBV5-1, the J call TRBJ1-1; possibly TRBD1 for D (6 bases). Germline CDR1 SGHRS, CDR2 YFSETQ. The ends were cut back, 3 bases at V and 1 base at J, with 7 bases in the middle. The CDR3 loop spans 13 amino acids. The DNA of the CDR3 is TGCGCCAGCAGCTCACAGGGGAACACTGAAGCTTTCTTT. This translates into CASSSQGNTEAFF. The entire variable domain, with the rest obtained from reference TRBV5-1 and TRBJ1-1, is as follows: KAGVTQTPRYLIKTRGQQVTLSCSPISGHRSVSWYQQTPGQGLQFLFEYFSETQRNKGNFPGRFSGRQFSNSRSEMNVSTLELGDSALYLCASSSQGNTEAFFGQGTRLTVV.

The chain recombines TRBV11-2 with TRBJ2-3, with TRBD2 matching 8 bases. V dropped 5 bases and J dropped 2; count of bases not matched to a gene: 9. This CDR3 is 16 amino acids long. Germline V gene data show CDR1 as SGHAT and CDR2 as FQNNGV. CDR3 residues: CASSAGLAGNTDTQYF. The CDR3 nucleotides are TGTGCCAGCAGCGCAGGGTTAGCGGGGAACACAGATACGCAGTATTTT.

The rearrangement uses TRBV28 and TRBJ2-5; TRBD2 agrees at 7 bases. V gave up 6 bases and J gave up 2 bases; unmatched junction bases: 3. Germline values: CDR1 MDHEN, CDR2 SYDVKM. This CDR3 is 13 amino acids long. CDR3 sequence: CASRPGGQETQYF. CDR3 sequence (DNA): TGTGCCAGCAGACCGGGAGGACAAGAGACCCAGTACTTC. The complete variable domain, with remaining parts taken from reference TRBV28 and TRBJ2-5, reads DVKVTQSSRYLVKRTGEKVFLECVQDMDHENMFWYRQDPGLGLRLIYFSYDVKMKEKGDIPEGYSVSREKKERFSLILESASTNQTSMYLCASRPGGQETQYFGPGTRLLVL.

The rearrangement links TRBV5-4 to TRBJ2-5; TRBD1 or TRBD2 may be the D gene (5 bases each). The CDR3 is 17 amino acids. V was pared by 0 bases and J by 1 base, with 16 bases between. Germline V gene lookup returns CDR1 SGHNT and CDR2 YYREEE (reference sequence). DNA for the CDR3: TGTGCCAGCAGCTTGGTATCGAGGGGATGGGGCCAAGAGACCCAGTACTTC. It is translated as CASSLVSRGWGQETQYF.

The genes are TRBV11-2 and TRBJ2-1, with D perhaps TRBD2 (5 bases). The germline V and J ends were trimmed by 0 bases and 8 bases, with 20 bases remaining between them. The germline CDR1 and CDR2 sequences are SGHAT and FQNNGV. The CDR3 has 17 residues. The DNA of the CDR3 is TGTGCCAGCAGCTTAGATTCTAGGCGGGCGGCGGGCCATGAGCAGTTCTTC. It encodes CASSLDSRRAAGHEQFF.